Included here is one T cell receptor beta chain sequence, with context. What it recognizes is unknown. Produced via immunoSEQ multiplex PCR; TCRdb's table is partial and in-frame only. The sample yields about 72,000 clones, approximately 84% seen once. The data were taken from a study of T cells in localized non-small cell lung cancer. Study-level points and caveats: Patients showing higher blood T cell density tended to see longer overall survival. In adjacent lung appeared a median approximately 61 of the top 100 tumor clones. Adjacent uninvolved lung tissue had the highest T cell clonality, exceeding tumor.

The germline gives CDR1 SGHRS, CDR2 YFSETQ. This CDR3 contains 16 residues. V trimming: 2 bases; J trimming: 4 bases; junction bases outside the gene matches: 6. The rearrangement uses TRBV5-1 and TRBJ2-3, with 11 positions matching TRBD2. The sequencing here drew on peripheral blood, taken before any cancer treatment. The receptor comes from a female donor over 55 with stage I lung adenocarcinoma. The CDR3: CASSLTLAGGADTQYF. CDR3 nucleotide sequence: TGCGCCAGCAGCTTAACCCTAGCGGGAGGCGCAGATACGCAGTATTTT.